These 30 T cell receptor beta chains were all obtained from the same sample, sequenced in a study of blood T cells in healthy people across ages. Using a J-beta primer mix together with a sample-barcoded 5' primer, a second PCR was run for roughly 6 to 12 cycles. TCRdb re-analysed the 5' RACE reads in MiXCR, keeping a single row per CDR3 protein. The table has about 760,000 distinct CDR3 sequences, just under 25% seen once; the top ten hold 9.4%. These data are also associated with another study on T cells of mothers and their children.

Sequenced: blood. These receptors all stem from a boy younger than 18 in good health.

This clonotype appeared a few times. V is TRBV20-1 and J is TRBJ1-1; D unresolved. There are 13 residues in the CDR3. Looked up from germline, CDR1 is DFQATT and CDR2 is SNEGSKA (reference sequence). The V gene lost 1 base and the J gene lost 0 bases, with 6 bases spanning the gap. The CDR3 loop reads CSARVVLNTEAFF. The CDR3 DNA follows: TGCAGTGCTAGAGTAGTATTGAACACTGAAGCTTTCTTT.

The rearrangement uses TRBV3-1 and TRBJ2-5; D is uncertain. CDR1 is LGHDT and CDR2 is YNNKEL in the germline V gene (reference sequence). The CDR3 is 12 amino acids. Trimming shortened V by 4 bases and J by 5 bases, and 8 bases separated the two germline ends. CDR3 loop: CASSPGTETQYF. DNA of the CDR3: TGTGCCAGCAGCCCCGGAACGGAGACCCAGTACTTC.

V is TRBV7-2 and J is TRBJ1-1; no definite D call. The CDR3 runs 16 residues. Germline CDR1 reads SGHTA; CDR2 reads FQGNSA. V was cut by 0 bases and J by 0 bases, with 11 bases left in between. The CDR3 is CASSLAPEKMNTEAFF. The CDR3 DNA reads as TGTGCCAGCAGCTTAGCCCCAGAAAAAATGAACACTGAAGCTTTCTTT.

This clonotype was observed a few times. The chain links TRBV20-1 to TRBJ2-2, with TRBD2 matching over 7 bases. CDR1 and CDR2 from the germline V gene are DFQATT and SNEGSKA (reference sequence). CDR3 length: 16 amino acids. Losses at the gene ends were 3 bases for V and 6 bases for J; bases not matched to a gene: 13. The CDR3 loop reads CSASLSGLTNSGELFF. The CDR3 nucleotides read TGCAGTGCTAGCTTATCGGGACTAACAAATTCCGGGGAGCTGTTTTTT.

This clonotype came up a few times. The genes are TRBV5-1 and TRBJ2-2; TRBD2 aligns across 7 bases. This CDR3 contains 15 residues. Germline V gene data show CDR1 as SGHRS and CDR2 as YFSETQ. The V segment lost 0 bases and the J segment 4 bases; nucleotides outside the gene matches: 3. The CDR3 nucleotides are TGCGCCAGCAGCTTGGTTGGCGGGAGCACCGGGGAGCTGTTTTTT. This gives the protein CASSLVGGSTGELFF.

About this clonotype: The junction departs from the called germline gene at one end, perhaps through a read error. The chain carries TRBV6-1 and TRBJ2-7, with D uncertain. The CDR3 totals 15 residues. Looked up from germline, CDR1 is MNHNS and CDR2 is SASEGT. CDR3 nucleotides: TGTGCCAGCAGTGGGACCGGGCACTTATCCTACGAGCGGTACTTC. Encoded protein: CASSGTGHLSYERYF.

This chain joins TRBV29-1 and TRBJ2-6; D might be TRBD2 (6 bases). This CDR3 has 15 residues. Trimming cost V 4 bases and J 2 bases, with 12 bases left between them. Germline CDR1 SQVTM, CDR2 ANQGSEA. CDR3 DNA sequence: TGCAGCGTTGCTGGGGAGGAGGCTGGGGCCAACGTCCTGACTTTC. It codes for CSVAGEEAGANVLTF. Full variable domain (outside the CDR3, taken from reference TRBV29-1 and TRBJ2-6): SAVISQKPSRDICQRGTSLTIQCQVDSQVTMMFWYRQQPGQSLTLIATANQGSEATYESGFVIDKFPISRPNLTFSTLTVSNMSPEDSSIYLCSVAGEEAGANVLTFGAGSRLTVL.

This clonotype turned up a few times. The CDR3 DNA sequence: TGTGCCAGCAGCCCCGGACTTGACAATGAGCAGTTCTTC. Its translation is CASSPGLDNEQFF. This chain joins TRBV7-9 and TRBJ2-1, with D perhaps matching TRBD2 (5 bases). Per germline, CDR1 SEHNR and CDR2 FQNEAQ (reference sequence). This CDR3 region has 13 residues. The V and J ends lost 5 bases and 5 bases respectively, with 10 bases between them.

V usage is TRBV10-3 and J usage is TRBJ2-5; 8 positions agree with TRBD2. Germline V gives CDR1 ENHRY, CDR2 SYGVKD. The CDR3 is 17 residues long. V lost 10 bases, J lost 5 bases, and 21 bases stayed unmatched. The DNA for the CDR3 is TGTGCCACAACATCGTGCACCGCAGCGGGAGAGGGGGAGACCCAGTACTTC. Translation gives CATTSCTAAGEGETQYF.

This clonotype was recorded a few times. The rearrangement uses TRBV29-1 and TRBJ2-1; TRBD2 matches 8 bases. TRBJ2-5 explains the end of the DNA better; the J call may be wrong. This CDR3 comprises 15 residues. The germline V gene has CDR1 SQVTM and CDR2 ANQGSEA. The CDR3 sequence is CSVHDSAGAGGTQYF. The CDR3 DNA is TGCAGCGTCCACGACTCAGCGGGGGCCGGCGGGACCCAGTACTTC.

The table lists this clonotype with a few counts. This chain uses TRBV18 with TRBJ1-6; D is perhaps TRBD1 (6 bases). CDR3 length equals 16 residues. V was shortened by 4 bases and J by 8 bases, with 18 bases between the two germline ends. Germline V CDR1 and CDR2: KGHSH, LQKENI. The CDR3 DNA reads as TGTGCCAGCTCACGGCAGGCTGCAGGGGACTATTCACCCCTCCACTTT. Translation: CASSRQAAGDYSPLHF.

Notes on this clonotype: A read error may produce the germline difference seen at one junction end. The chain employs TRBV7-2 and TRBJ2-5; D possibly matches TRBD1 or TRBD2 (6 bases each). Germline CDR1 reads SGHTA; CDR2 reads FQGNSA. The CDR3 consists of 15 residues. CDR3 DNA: TGTGCCAGCAGCTTAGGCGGGGCGGGACAAGGGACCCAGTACTTC. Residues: CASSLGGAGQGTQYF.

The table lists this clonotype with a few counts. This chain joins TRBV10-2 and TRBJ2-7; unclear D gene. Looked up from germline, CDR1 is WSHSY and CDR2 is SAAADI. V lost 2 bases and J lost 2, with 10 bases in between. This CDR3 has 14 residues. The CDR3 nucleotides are TGCGCCAGCAGTGAGCTCCCCGAAACCTACGAGCAGTACTTC. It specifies CASSELPETYEQYF.

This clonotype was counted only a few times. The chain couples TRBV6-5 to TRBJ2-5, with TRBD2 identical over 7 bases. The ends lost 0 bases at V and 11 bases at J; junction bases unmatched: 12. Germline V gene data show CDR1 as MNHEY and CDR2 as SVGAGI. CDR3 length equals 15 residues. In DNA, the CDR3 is TGTGCCAGCAGTTACTCAGGGGAGGGGTCACGGGAGCAGTACTTC. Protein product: CASSYSGEGSREQYF.

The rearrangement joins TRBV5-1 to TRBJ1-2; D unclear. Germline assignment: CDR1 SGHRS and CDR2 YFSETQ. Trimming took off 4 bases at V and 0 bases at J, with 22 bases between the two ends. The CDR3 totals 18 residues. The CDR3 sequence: CASSPDAPSELTNYGYTF. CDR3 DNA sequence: TGCGCCAGCAGCCCTGATGCACCCAGCGAACTCACTAACTATGGCTACACCTTC.

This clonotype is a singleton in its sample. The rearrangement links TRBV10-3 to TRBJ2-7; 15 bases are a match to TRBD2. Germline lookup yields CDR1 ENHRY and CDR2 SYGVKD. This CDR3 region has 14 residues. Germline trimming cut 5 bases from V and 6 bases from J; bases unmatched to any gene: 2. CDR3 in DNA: TGTGCCATCAGTAGGACTAGCGGGAGGGTCGAGCAGTACTTC. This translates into CAISRTSGRVEQYF.

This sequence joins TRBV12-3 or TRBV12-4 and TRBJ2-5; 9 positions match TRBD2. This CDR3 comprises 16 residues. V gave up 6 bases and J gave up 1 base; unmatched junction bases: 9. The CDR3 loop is CASSINSGGSQETQYF. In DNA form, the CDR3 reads TGTGCCAGCAGCATAAATAGCGGGGGCTCCCAAGAGACCCAGTACTTC.

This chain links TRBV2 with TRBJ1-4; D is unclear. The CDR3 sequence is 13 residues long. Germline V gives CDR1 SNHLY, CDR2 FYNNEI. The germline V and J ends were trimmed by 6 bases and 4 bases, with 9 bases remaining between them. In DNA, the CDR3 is TGTGCCAGCAGCCGCGACAATAATGAAAAACTGTTTTTT. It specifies CASSRDNNEKLFF.

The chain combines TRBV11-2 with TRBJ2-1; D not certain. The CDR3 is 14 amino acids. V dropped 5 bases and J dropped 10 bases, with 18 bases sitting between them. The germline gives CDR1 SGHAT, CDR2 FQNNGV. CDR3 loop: CASSGYYPFIEQFF. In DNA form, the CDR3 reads TGTGCCAGCAGCGGCTACTACCCCTTCATCGAGCAGTTCTTC.

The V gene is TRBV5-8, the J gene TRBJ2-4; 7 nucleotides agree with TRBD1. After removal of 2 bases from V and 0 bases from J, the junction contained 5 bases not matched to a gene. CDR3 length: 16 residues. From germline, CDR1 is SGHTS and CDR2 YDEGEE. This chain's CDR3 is CASSFVGQLAKNIQYF. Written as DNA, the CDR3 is TGTGCCAGCAGCTTCGTGGGACAGCTAGCCAAAAACATTCAGTACTTC.

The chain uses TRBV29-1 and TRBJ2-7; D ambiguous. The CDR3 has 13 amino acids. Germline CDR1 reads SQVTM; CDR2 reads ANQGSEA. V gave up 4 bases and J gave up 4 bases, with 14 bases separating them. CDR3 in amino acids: CSVVGPRSYEQYF. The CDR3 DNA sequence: TGCAGCGTTGTAGGTCCTCGTTCTTACGAGCAGTACTTC.

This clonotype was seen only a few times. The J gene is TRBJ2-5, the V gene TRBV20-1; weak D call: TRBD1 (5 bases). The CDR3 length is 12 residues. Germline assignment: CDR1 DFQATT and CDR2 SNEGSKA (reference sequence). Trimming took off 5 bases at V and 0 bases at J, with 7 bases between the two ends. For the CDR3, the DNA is TGCAGTGCTCGACAGTACCAAGAGACCCAGTACTTC. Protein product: CSARQYQETQYF.

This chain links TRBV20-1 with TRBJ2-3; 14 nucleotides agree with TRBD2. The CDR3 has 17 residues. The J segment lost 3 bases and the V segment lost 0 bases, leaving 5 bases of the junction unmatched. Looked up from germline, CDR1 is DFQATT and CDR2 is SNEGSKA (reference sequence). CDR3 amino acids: CSAREGGLAGGTDTQYF. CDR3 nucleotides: TGCAGTGCTAGAGAAGGCGGACTAGCGGGGGGAACAGATACGCAGTATTTT.

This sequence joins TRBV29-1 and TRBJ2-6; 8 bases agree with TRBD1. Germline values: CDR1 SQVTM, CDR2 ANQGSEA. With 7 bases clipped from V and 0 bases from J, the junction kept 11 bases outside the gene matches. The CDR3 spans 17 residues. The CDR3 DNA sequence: TGCAGCGCCCTACACCGGGACAGGACCTCTGGGGCCAACGTCCTGACTTTC. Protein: CSALHRDRTSGANVLTF.

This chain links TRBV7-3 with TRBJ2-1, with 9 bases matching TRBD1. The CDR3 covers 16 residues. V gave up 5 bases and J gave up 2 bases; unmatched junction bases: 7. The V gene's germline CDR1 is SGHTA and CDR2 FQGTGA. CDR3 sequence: CASSTPRQGAYNEQFF. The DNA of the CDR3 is TGTGCCAGCAGCACACCGAGACAGGGGGCCTACAATGAGCAGTTCTTC. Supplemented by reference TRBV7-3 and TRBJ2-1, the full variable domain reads GAGVSQTPSNKVTEKGKYVELRCDPISGHTALYWYRQSLGQGPEFLIYFQGTGAADDSGLPNDRFFAVRPEGSVSTLKIQRTERGDSAVYLCASSTPRQGAYNEQFFGPGTRLTVL.

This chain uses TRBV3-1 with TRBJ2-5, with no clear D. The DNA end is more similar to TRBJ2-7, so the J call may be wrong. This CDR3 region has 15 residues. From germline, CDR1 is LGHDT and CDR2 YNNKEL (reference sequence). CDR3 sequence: CASSQDWRTVGEQYF. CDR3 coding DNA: TGTGCCAGCAGCCAAGACTGGCGGACCGTCGGCGAGCAGTACTTC.

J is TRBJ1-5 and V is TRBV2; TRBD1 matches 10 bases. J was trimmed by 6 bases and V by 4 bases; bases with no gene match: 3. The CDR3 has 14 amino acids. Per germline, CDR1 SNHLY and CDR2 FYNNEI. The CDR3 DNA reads TGTGCCAGCAGTGTGGACAGGGGGTCTCAGCCCCAGCATTTT. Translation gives CASSVDRGSQPQHF.

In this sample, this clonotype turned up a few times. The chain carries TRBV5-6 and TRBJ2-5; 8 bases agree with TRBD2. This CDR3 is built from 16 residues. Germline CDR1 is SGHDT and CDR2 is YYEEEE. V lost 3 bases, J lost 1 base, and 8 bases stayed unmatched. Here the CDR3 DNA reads TGTGCCAGCAGCTATCCGGGGCGGGGGGTCCAAGAGACCCAGTACTTC. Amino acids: CASSYPGRGVQETQYF.

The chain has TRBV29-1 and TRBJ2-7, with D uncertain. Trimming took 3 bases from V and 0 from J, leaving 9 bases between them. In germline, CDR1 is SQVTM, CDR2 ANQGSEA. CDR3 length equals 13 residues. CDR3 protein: CSVESANSYEQYF. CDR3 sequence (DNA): TGCAGCGTTGAGTCGGCTAACTCCTACGAGCAGTACTTC.

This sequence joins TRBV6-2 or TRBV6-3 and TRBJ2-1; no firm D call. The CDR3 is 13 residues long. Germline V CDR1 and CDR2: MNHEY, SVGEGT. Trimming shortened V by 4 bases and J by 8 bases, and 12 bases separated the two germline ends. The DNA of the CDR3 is TGTGCCAGCAGTTTAGACGGAAGGGATGAGCAGTTCTTC. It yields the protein CASSLDGRDEQFF.